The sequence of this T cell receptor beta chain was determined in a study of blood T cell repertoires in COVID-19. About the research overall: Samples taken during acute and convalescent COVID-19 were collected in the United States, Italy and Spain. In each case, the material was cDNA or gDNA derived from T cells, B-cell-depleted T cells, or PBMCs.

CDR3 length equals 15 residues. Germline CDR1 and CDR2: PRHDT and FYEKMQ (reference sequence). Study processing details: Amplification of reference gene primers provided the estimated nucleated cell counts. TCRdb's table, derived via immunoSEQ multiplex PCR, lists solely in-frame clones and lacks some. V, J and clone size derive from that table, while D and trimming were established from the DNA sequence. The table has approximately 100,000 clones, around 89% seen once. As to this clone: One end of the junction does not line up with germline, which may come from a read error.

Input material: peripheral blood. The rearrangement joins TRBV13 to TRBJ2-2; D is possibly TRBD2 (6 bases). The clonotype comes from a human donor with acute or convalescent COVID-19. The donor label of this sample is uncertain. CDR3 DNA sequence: TGTGCCAGCAGCCTAGGAGGGGCGAACACCGGGGAGCTGTTTTTT. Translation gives CASSLGGANTGELFF.